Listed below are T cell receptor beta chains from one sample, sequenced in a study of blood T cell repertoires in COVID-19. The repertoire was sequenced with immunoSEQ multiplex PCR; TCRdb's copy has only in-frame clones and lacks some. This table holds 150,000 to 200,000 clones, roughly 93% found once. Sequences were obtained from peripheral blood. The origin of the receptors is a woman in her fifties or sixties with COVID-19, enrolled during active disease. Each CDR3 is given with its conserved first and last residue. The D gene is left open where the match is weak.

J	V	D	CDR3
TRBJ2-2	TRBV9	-	CASSVARLPNTGELFF
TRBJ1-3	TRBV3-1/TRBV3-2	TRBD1	CASSQDPGQVLSGNTIYF
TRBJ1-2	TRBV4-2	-	CASSQELRTVGGAYTF
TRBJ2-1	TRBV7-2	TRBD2	CASSLNPGGLVVYEQFF
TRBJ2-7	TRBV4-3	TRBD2	CASSQGLAGAYEQYF
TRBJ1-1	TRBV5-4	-	CASSLARQAPYEAFF
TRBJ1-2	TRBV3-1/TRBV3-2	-	CASSPGLVYGYTF
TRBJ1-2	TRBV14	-	CASSQEARVGYTF
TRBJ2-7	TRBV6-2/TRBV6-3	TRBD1	CASSYSGQVYEQYF
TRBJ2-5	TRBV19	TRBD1	CASSETDRQGTQYF
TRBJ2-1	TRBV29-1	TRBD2	CSGGRGARNEQFF
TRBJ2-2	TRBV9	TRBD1	CASRGDRVFSNTGELFF
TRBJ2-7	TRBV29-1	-	CSVEFGQSIPYEQYF
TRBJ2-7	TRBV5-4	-	CASSLGLDTSSYEQYF
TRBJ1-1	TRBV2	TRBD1	CASTYRGSSNSDTEAFF
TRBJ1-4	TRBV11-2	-	CASSLLPGRGGEKLFF
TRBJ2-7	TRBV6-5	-	CASIQGYEQYF
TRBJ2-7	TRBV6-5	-	CASRMTRATLYEQYF
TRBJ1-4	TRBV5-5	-	CASSLASPEKLFF
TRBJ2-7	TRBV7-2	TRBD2	CASSLDLASGAYEQYF
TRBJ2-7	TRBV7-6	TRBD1	CASSLPPTGPTEEQYF
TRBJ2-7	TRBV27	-	CASSPRAHGAYEQYF
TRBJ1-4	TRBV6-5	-	CASSSPRRGANEKLFF
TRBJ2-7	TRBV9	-	CASSPQGGEQYF
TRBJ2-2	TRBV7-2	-	CASSLRMRDTGELFF
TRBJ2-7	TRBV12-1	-	CASSTRMGLAGVGEQYF
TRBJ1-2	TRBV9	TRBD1	CASSVASRGHYGYTF
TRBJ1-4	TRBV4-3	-	CASSQDRGAGATNEKLFF
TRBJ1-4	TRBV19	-	CASHPPTNEKLFF
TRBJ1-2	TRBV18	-	CASSPDNLVYGYTF
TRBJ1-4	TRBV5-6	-	CASGREGKSEKLFF
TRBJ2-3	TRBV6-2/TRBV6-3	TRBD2	CASSYLAGDFTDTQYF
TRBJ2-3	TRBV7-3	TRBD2	CASSFIAGGTDTQYF
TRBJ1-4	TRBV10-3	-	CAISNLRTLQNEKLFF
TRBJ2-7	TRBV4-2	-	CASSQDIAAYEQYF
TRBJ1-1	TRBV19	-	CASSPWTENTEAFF
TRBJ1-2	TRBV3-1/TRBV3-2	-	CASSQGLRVSDNYGYTF
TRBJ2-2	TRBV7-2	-	CASSLVSGELFF
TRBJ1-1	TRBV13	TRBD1	CASSLRDRANTEAFF
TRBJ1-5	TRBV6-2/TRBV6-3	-	CASSAMGLGNQPQHF
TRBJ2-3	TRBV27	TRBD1	CASSLFFGQGVIDTQYF
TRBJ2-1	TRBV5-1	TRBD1	CASSLQPGGNEQFF
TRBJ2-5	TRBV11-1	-	CASSPLGAETQYF
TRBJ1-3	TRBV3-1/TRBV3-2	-	CASSRGPGNTIYF
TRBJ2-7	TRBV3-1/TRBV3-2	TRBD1	CASSLLNRGSYEQYF
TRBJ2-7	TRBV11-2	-	CASSPSYEQYF